This T cell receptor beta chain stems from a study of naive and memory T cell subsets. Germline assignment: CDR1 SGHNT and CDR2 YYREEE (reference sequence). Trimming removed 7 bases from V and 5 bases from J, with 21 bases in between. This CDR3 has 15 amino acids. This clonotype was observed at least ten times. Treatment noted: skin biopsy from PPD injection site in Mantoux-positive individual. The library had UMIs added by 3' ligation of an oligonucleotide to TCR cDNA. Individuals with a positive Mantoux test gave biopsies from PPD-injected skin. Ligated cDNA underwent four rounds of PCR with nested alpha and beta constant region primers and SP2. TCRdb re-called the UMI-ligation and nested PCR reads with MiXCR, one entry per CDR3 protein. The sample yields tens of thousands of distinct CDR3 sequences, 6.7% seen once.

The sample consisted of skin, taken from a tuberculin skin test site. The V call is TRBV5-4, the J call TRBJ2-5; D might be TRBD2 (6 bases). This TCR was sampled from an adult in good health. In nucleotides, the CDR3 is TGTGCCAGCGGCTCCCTAACCGGAGGGAGGGAGACCCAGTACTTC. Protein product: CASGSLTGGRETQYF.